This T cell receptor (beta chain) was recovered during a study of blood T cell repertoires in COVID-19. Across the study: The cDNA or gDNA used as material had been derived from T cells, B-cell-depleted T cells, or PBMCs.

The authors' processing: Estimates of nucleated cell counts were drawn from the amplification of reference gene primers. The assay was immunoSEQ multiplex PCR, and TCRdb's table has in-frame clones only and misses some. V, J and clone size are those of that table, while D and trimming were read from the DNA. This sample yields about 230,000 clones, of which 83% are seen a single time; roughly 9.4% belongs to the top ten. This clone has only one observation. V lost 5 bases to trimming and J lost 4 bases; unmatched junction nucleotides: 5. The CDR3 is 16 amino acids. Germline V gene sequence: CDR1 MNHEY, CDR2 SMNVEV (reference sequence).

The receptor comes from a man aged 40-49 years with active or convalescent COVID-19. The rearrangement joins TRBV27 to TRBJ2-3; the match to TRBD2 covers 14 bases. Input material: peripheral blood. CDR3 sequence: CASSPTSGGAADTQYF. CDR3 sequence (DNA): TGTGCCAGCAGTCCGACTAGCGGGGGGGCCGCAGATACGCAGTATTTT.